This T cell receptor (beta chain) was identified during a study of post-analysis software for immune sequencing data. Unique-molecular-identifier-tagged TCR beta cDNA libraries were used. MiXCR was run by TCRdb on the PCR reads, yielding one entry per CDR3 protein. This table has around 160,000 distinct CDR3 sequences, about 37% appearing once. The sample consisted of blood, taken after autologous hematopoietic stem cell transplantation. The clonotype comes from a girl under 18 with multiple sclerosis.

CDR3 sequence: CASTLTPSGRATDTQYF. In DNA form, the CDR3 reads TGTGCCAGCACCCTGACCCCTAGCGGGAGGGCCACAGATACGCAGTATTTT. The V gene is TRBV5-4, the J gene TRBJ2-3; the match to TRBD2 covers 12 bases. Germline V gene sequence: CDR1 SGHNT, CDR2 YYREEE (reference sequence). Trimming at V came to 6 bases and at J to 2 bases, leaving 10 bases not matched to a gene. The CDR3 loop spans 17 amino acids. The variable domain in full, with the rest retrieved from reference TRBV5-4 and TRBJ2-3, is ETGVTQSPTHLIKTRGQQVTLRCSSQSGHNTVSWYQQALGQGPQFIFQYYREEENGRGNFPPRFSGLQFPNYSSELNVNALELDDSALYLCASTLTPSGRATDTQYFGPGTRLTVL.